These 10 T cell receptor beta chains were sequenced from one sample in a study of metastatic and nonmetastatic thyroid tumors. Patients had received no treatment of any kind before thyroid surgery. Using MiXCR, TCRdb re-called clones from the PCR reads. The sample includes around 65,000 clones, around 14% of them seen just once. Sequenced input: blood. These receptors were obtained from a male donor with papillary thyroid cancer or a benign thyroid nodule (not recorded which). Some clones in this sample may be carry-over from other donors' samples.

This clone showed up many times. The rearrangement uses TRBV20-1 and TRBJ2-7; no firm D call. The CDR3 has 11 amino acids. V lost 4 bases and J lost 2, with 6 bases in between. Germline CDR1 and CDR2: DFQATT and SNEGSKA (reference sequence). The CDR3 coding sequence is TGCAGTGCTAAGACCCCCTACGAGCAGTACTTC. Encoded protein: CSAKTPYEQYF.

This clone was recorded only once. The chain joins TRBV2 to TRBJ2-5; 8 bases align to TRBD1. Per the germline V gene, CDR1 is SNHLY and CDR2 is FYNNEI. With 6 bases clipped from V and 3 bases from J, the junction kept 12 bases outside the gene matches. This CDR3 spans 16 amino acids. The DNA of the CDR3 is TGTGCCAGCAGCCCGCGATCGGACAGGGACGAAGAGACCCAGTACTTC. This codes for CASSPRSDRDEETQYF.

This clone was recorded many times. The gene calls are TRBV3-1 and TRBJ2-1, with 11 bases matching TRBD2. The V gene end was trimmed by 4 bases and the J gene end by 8 bases; junction bases not matched to a gene: 13. The CDR3 length is 17 residues. Germline V gene lookup returns CDR1 LGHDT and CDR2 YNNKEL (reference sequence). The CDR3 loop reads CASSRTGLAGLRDEQFF. The CDR3 bases are TGTGCCAGCAGCCGGACCGGACTAGCGGGCCTGAGGGATGAGCAGTTCTTC.

This clone was recorded at least ten times. The chain links TRBV5-6 to TRBJ2-1; the D is unclear. CDR1 is SGHDT and CDR2 is YYEEEE in the germline V gene. CDR3 length: 11 amino acids. The ends were cut back, 0 bases at V and 9 bases at J, with 4 bases in the middle. The CDR3 region has the DNA TGTGCCAGCAGCTTGGCTAGTGAGCAGTTCTTC. Protein product: CASSLASEQFF.

In regard to this clone: The sample carries other DNA sequences with the same CDR3. This chain joins TRBV5-1 and TRBJ1-3, with D maybe TRBD1 (6 bases). Germline CDR1 reads SGHRS; CDR2 reads YFSETQ. The CDR3 runs to 16 residues. V shed 0 bases and J shed 5 bases, with 15 bases lying between them. This chain's CDR3 is CASSLGDTRRRNTIYF. DNA of the CDR3: TGCGCCAGCAGCTTGGGGGACACTAGACGAAGAAACACCATATATTTT.

This clone was counted many times. The chain uses TRBV6-2 or TRBV6-3 and TRBJ1-1, with 10 bases identical to TRBD1. Trimming removed 6 bases from V and 3 bases from J; junction bases left unmatched: 1. The CDR3 has 13 residues. The V gene's germline CDR1 is MNHEY and CDR2 SVGEGT. The CDR3 region has the DNA TGTGCCAGCAGAGGACAGGGGGACACTGAAGCTTTCTTT. It codes for CASRGQGDTEAFF.

This clone was seen ten or more times. This chain connects TRBV7-8 to TRBJ2-7, with D perhaps matching TRBD1 (6 bases). The CDR3 is 14 amino acids. The germline V and J ends were trimmed by 1 base and 5 bases, with 12 bases remaining between them. The V gene's germline CDR1 is SGHVS and CDR2 FQNEAQ. The CDR3: CASSLVGQGNEQYV. CDR3 nucleotides: TGTGCCAGCAGCTTAGTAGGTCAGGGGAACGAGCAGTACGTC.

This clone was counted ten times or more. V gene TRBV27 combines with J gene TRBJ1-5; tentatively, D is TRBD1 (5 bases). The V gene's germline CDR1 is MNHEY and CDR2 SMNVEV (reference sequence). CDR3 length: 14 amino acids. Trimming removed 7 bases at V and 1 base at J, with 11 bases between. The CDR3 loop reads CASKEGMSNQPQHF. CDR3 coding DNA: TGTGCCAGCAAGGAGGGGATGAGCAATCAGCCCCAGCATTTT.

This clone was found many times. The chain uses TRBV11-1 and TRBJ2-2; 9 positions agree with TRBD2. The CDR3 extends over 18 amino acids. After removal of 6 bases from V and 1 base from J, the junction contained 12 bases not matched to a gene. The germline V gene encodes CDR1 SGHAT and CDR2 FQDESV (reference sequence). CDR3 bases: TGTGCCAGCAGTCCTAGTAGCGGGAGATGGTTGAACACCGGGGAGCTGTTTTTT. The encoded protein is CASSPSSGRWLNTGELFF. Based on the CDR3 plus reference TRBV11-1 and TRBJ2-2, the full variable domain is EAEVAQSPRYKITEKSQAVAFWCDPISGHATLYWYRQILGQGPELLVQFQDESVVDDSQLPKDRFSAERLKGVDSTLKIQPAELGDSAMYLCASSPSSGRWLNTGELFFGEGSRLTVL.

The genes are TRBV7-7 and TRBJ2-1; D is perhaps TRBD2 (6 bases). The CDR3 is 15 residues long. Germline CDR1 SSHAT, CDR2 FNYEAQ (reference sequence). In nucleotides, the CDR3 is TGTTCTAGCAGCCAGAGCCCCGGGGGCTACAATGAGCAGTTCTTC. Translated: CSSSQSPGGYNEQFF.